This T cell receptor (beta chain) emerged from a study of tumor-infiltrating lymphocytes in primary liver carcinoma. At the level of the study: Men and women, 30 to 69 years of age, made up the patients.

The CDR3 covers 15 residues. CDR1 and CDR2 (germline): SEHNR, FQNEAQ (reference sequence). Co-extraction of both nucleic acids (RNA and DNA) used roughly 20-34 mg of unsorted bulk tissue. Making TCR beta cDNA involved around 500 ng total RNA and a constant-region primer. What produced the TCR beta libraries was three nested multiplex PCR rounds using slightly modified ARM-PCR. Both of the initial two PCR rounds ran for around 9 cycles and employed TRBV1-TRBV30 forward primers alongside a C-beta reverse primer. One entry per CDR3 protein, called by TCRdb with MiXCR from the multiplex PCR reads. The table has under 200,000 distinct CDR3 sequences, approximately 80% seen once.

The V gene is TRBV7-9, the J gene TRBJ2-1; D is unresolved. The sequence was obtained from a man aged 35-49 years with primary liver carcinoma and hepatitis B virus infection. The specimen sequenced was tumor tissue from primary liver carcinoma. CDR3 protein: CSSSGSLSENNEQFF. The CDR3 DNA is TGTAGCAGCAGTGGCAGTTTATCCGAAAACAATGAGCAGTTCTTC.